The rows below give T cell receptor beta chains drawn from one sample of a study of blood T cell repertoires in COVID-19. Sequenced by immunoSEQ multiplex PCR; TCRdb stores in-frame clones only, minus some. The table has around 160,000 clones, 75% to 90% seen once. Sequencing was done on a sample of peripheral blood. These receptors originate from a man of 80 years or more with acute or convalescent COVID-19. CDR3s include the opening cysteine and the closing phenylalanine or tryptophan. D genes are given only for firm matches. A clone size is listed for some rows: how often the clone was seen (once, few, many), or a class if it is expanded.

-,TRBV28,few,TRBJ1-5,CASSLHQDGNQPQHF,TGTGCCAGCAGTTTACACCAGGATGGGAATCAGCCCCAGCATTTT
-,TRBV4-2,-,TRBJ2-2,CASSRTAPGTGELFF,TGTGCCAGCAGCCGGACAGCTCCCGGGACCGGGGAGCTGTTTTTT
TRBD2,TRBV28,-,TRBJ2-3,CASSSLWTSGLSTDTQYF,TGTGCCAGCAGTTCCCTTTGGACTAGCGGGTTGAGCACAGATACGCAGTATTTT
TRBD2,TRBV6-1,-,TRBJ2-7,CASSETLAGALYEQYF,TGTGCCAGCAGTGAAACCCTAGCGGGGGCCCTCTACGAGCAGTACTTC
TRBD1,TRBV4-2,-,TRBJ1-5,CASNQNRGGQPQHF,TGTGCCAGCAACCAGAACAGGGGTGGGCAGCCCCAGCATTTT
TRBD1,TRBV18,once,TRBJ2-7,CASSDPGQATYEQYF,TGTGCCAGTTCCGACCCGGGACAGGCGACCTACGAGCAGTACTTC
-,TRBV6-1,-,TRBJ2-1,CASSEVADSRYNEQFF,TGTGCCAGCAGTGAAGTGGCCGACAGTCGGTACAATGAGCAGTTCTTC
-,TRBV6-5,-,TRBJ2-7,CASRGGGFPYEQYF,TGTGCCAGCCGAGGGGGAGGGTTCCCCTACGAGCAGTACTTC
-,TRBV6-1,-,TRBJ1-6,CASSEAGLGNSPLHF,TGTGCCAGCAGTGAAGCGGGACTCGGGAATTCACCCCTCCACTTT
-,TRBV19,-,TRBJ1-2,CASSIGATEVYGYTF,TGTGCCAGTAGTATAGGGGCGACGGAGGTCTATGGCTACACCTTC
-,TRBV6-7,-,TRBJ2-7,CASSYIGPGLTEQYF,TGTGCCAGCAGTTACATAGGACCGGGACTGACGGAGCAGTACTTC
-,TRBV27,-,TRBJ2-7,CASSLLQTGTLASEQYF,TGTGCCAGCAGCTTACTCCAAACCGGGACATTGGCCTCGGAGCAGTACTTC
-,TRBV10-3,-,TRBJ1-1,CAISETAKNTEAFF,TGTGCCATCAGTGAGACAGCAAAGAACACTGAAGCTTTCTTT
TRBD1,TRBV7-2,-,TRBJ1-2,CASSRDRAYGYTF,TGTGCCAGCAGCCGGGACAGAGCCTATGGCTACACCTTC
-,TRBV4-1,few,TRBJ1-1,CASSQVSGPEAFF,TGCGCCAGCAGCCAAGTATCAGGGCCTGAAGCTTTCTTT
TRBD2,TRBV4-1,-,TRBJ2-5,CASSQEPTSGWETQYF,TGCGCCAGCAGCCAAGAGCCGACTAGCGGATGGGAGACCCAGTACTTC
-,TRBV12-5,-,TRBJ2-6,CASGLAGANVLTF,TGTGCTAGTGGTTTGGCGGGGGCCAACGTCCTGACTTTC
-,TRBV5-1,-,TRBJ2-6,CASRLTPPSGANVLTF,TGCGCCAGCAGATTAACACCGCCCTCTGGGGCCAACGTCCTGACTTTC
-,TRBV5-1,-,TRBJ1-6,CASSSEGQKGTPLHF,TGCGCCAGCAGCTCGGAAGGACAAAAGGGAACACCCCTCCACTTT
TRBD1,TRBV2,-,TRBJ1-5,CASSVGRGSAQPQHF,TGTGCCAGCAGTGTAGGCAGGGGGTCGGCTCAGCCCCAGCATTTT
-,TRBV28,-,TRBJ1-4,CASGRGKLFF,TGTGCCAGCGGGAGGGGGAAACTGTTTTTT
-,TRBV29-1,-,TRBJ1-4,CSASWTATNEKLFF,TGCAGCGCTAGCTGGACAGCAACTAATGAAAAACTGTTTTTT
TRBD2,TRBV11-2,-,TRBJ2-1,CASSFQTSLNKQFF,TGTGCCAGCAGCTTCCAGACTAGCCTGAATAAGCAGTTCTTC
-,TRBV5-1,-,TRBJ2-5,CASSFTGKGETQYF,TGCGCCAGCAGCTTCACGGGGAAAGGAGAGACCCAGTACTTC
-,TRBV5-1,-,TRBJ2-7,CASSLGGTYEQYF,TGCGCCAGCAGCTTGGGAGGGACCTACGAGCAGTACTTC
TRBD1,TRBV2,-,TRBJ2-5,CASSIGTVETQYF,TGTGCCAGCAGCATTGGGACAGTAGAGACCCAGTACTTC
TRBD1,TRBV7-9,-,TRBJ1-4,CASSLGQGATNEKLFF,TGTGCCAGCAGCCTAGGACAGGGAGCAACTAATGAAAAACTGTTTTTT
TRBD2,TRBV11-2,-,TRBJ2-2,CASSLDIGLAIGELFF,TGTGCCAGCAGCTTAGATATAGGACTAGCGATTGGGGAGCTGTTTTTT
TRBD1,TRBV27,-,TRBJ2-3,CASSLIGQGSEKRTDTQYF,TGTGCCAGCAGTTTAATAGGACAGGGGTCGGAGAAGCGCACAGATACGCAGTATTTT
-,TRBV5-5,-,TRBJ1-5,CASSKDSGRLGQPQHF,TGTGCCAGCAGCAAGGACAGCGGACGCCTAGGACAGCCCCAGCATTTT
TRBD1,TRBV24-1,-,TRBJ1-1,CATSDFEGAGAFF,TGTGCCACCAGTGATTTTGAGGGGGCCGGAGCTTTCTTT
TRBD2,TRBV11-1,-,TRBJ2-4,CASSLGWAGVDIQYF,TGTGCCAGCAGCTTAGGATGGGCGGGAGTTGACATTCAGTACTTC
TRBD1,TRBV6-7,-,TRBJ1-1,CASSYSIEWSGTGIMNTEAFF,TGTGCCAGCAGTTACTCGATAGAGTGGTCTGGGACAGGAATTATGAACACTGAAGCTTTCTTT
TRBD1,TRBV5-1,-,TRBJ1-1,CASSFTGANTEAFF,TGCGCCAGCAGCTTCACAGGGGCGAACACTGAAGCTTTCTTT
-,TRBV21-1,-,TRBJ1-5,CASNSPGHKVYPSRYSNQPQHF,TGTGCCAGCAACTCTCCGGGACACAAGGTGTACCCATCTAGGTATAGCAATCAGCCCCAGCATTTT
TRBD2,TRBV24-1,-,TRBJ2-2,CATSDLRESGELFF,TGTGCCACCAGTGACCTGCGGGAGTCCGGGGAGCTGTTTTTT
-,TRBV6-1,-,TRBJ2-1,CASSDGSYNEQFF,TGTGCCAGCAGTGATGGCAGCTACAATGAGCAGTTCTTC
-,TRBV19,-,TRBJ1-5,CASMIMGMYQPQHF,TGTGCCAGTATGATAATGGGCATGTATCAGCCCCAGCATTTT
-,TRBV19,-,TRBJ2-1,CASSIRRRGARNNEQFF,TGTGCCAGTAGTATACGGCGTCGGGGGGCTAGGAACAATGAGCAGTTCTTC
TRBD2,TRBV5-1,-,TRBJ2-7,CASSLGGGFPYEQYF,TGCGCCAGCAGCTTGGGCGGGGGATTCCCCTACGAGCAGTACTTC
TRBD2,TRBV19,-,TRBJ2-5,CASSIGTSGQETQYF,TGTGCCAGTAGTATAGGGACTAGCGGACAAGAGACCCAGTACTTC
TRBD2,TRBV3-1/TRBV3-2,-,TRBJ2-2,CASSHARGLAGGPNTGELFF,TGTGCCAGCAGCCACGCCCGAGGACTAGCGGGGGGGCCGAACACCGGGGAGCTGTTTTTT
TRBD1,TRBV5-1,once,TRBJ2-5,CASSAQGVQGTQYF,TGCGCCAGCAGCGCCCAGGGGGTTCAGGGGACCCAGTACTTC
-,TRBV11-2,-,TRBJ1-2,CASSLDIGRGGIYGYTF,TGTGCCAGCAGCTTAGATATTGGCCGGGGGGGGATCTATGGCTACACCTTC
-,TRBV28,-,TRBJ2-7,CASTRGGSYEQYF,TGTGCCAGCACAAGAGGGGGATCCTACGAGCAGTACTTC
TRBD1,TRBV28,-,TRBJ1-2,CASSKSRGHTDGYTF,TGTGCCAGCAGTAAATCCAGGGGGCACACTGATGGCTACACCTTC
-,TRBV13,-,TRBJ1-5,CASSLRVERQPQHF,TGTGCCAGCAGCTTACGAGTGGAGCGTCAGCCCCAGCATTTT
-,TRBV7-6,-,TRBJ2-6,CASSLVGAQSSGANVLTF,TGTGCCAGCAGCTTAGTGGGAGCCCAGAGCTCTGGGGCCAACGTCCTGACTTTC
-,TRBV19,-,TRBJ1-2,CASRDNNARGYTF,TGTGCCAGTAGAGATAACAATGCCCGCGGCTACACCTTC
TRBD2,TRBV30,-,TRBJ2-1,CAWSGFGTGGGGEQFF,TGTGCCTGGAGTGGTTTTGGAACGGGGGGAGGAGGGGAGCAGTTCTTC
-,TRBV28,-,TRBJ2-5,CASTLQGGSETQYF,TGTGCCAGCACCCTTCAAGGAGGATCAGAGACCCAGTACTTC
TRBD2,TRBV18,-,TRBJ2-2,CASSETSGANTGELFF,TGTGCCAGCTCGGAAACTAGCGGGGCGAACACCGGGGAGCTGTTTTTT